The entry below gives a single T cell receptor (beta chain) sequence along with its context. The sample comes from a study of blood T cell repertoires in COVID-19. Study-level information: Sites across the United States, Italy and Spain contributed samples from acute and convalescent COVID-19.

The ends were cut back, 3 bases at V and 0 bases at J, with 6 bases in the middle. The V gene's germline CDR1 is SEHNR and CDR2 FQNEAQ (reference sequence). The CDR3 has 14 amino acids. Living in about two dozen US areas, the participants were between roughly 18 and 90 years of age. The assay was immunoSEQ multiplex PCR, and TCRdb's table has in-frame clones only and misses some. The sample lists over 200,000 clones, approximately 88% occurring once. This sequence originates from a woman in her twenties or thirties who had been exposed to COVID-19. The V gene is TRBV7-9, the J gene TRBJ2-1; D remains ambiguous. Sequencing was done on a sample of PBMCs or T cells enriched from blood (not recorded which). The CDR3: CASSFASSYNEQFF. The CDR3, as DNA: TGTGCCAGCAGCTTCGCGAGCTCCTACAATGAGCAGTTCTTC.